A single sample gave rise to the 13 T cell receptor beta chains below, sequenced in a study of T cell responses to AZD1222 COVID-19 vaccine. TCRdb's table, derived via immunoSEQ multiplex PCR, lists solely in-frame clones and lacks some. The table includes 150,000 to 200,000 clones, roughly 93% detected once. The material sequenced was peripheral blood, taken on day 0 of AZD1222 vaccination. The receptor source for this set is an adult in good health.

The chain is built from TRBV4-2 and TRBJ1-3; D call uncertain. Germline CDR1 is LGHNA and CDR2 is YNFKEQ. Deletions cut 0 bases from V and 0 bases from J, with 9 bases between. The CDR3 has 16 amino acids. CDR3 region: CASSQEEAFSGNTIYF. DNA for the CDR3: TGTGCCAGCAGCCAAGAGGAAGCGTTCTCTGGAAACACCATATATTTT.

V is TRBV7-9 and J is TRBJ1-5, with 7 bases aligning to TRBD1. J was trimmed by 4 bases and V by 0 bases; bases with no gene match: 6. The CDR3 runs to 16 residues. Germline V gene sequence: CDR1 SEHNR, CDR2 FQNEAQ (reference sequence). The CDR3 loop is CASSLAGTGENQPQHF. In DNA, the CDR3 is TGTGCCAGCAGCTTAGCGGGTACAGGGGAAAATCAGCCCCAGCATTTT.

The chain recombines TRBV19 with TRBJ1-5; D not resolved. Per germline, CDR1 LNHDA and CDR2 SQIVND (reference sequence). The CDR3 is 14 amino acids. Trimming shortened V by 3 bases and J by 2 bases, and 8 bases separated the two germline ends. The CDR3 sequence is CASSIFQGNQPQHF. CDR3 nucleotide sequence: TGTGCCAGTAGTATTTTCCAGGGCAATCAGCCCCAGCATTTT.

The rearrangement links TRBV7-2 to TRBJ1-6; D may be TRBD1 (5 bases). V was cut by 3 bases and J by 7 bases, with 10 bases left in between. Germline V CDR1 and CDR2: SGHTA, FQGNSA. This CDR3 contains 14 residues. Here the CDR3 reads CASSFSRGNSPLHF. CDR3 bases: TGTGCCAGCAGCTTTTCGCGGGGGAATTCACCCCTCCACTTT.

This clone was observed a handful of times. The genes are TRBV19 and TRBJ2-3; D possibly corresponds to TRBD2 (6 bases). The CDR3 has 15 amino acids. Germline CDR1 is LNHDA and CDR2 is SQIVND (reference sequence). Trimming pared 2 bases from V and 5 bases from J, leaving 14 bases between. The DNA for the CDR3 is TGTGCCAGTAGTATAATGAGACTAGGAGGAGATACGCAGTATTTT. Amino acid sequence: CASSIMRLGGDTQYF.

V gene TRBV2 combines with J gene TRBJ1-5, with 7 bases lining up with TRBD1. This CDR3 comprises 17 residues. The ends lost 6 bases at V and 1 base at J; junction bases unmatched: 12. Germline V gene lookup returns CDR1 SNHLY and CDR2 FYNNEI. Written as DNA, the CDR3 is TGTGCCAGCAGGACGGGACAGCTCGGGTGGAGCAATCAGCCCCAGCATTTT. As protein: CASRTGQLGWSNQPQHF.

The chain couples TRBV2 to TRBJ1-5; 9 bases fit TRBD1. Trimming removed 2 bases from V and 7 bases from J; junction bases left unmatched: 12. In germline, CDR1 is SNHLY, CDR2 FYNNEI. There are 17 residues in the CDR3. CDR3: CASSETGTGMTGQPQHF. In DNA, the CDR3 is TGTGCCAGCAGTGAAACCGGGACAGGGATGACGGGACAGCCCCAGCATTTT.

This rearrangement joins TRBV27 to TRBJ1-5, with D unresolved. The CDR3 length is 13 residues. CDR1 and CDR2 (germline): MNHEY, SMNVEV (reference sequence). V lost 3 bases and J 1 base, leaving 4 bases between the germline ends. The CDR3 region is CASSLPSNQPQHF. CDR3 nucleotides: TGTGCCAGCAGTTTGCCGAGCAATCAGCCCCAGCATTTT.

Here the CDR3 reads CSVNSGNTIYF. As DNA, the CDR3 is TGCAGTGTTAACTCTGGAAACACCATATATTTT. The V and J genes are TRBV20-1 and TRBJ1-3; D gene ambiguous. V gave up 7 bases and J gave up 0 bases, with 4 bases separating them. The CDR3 consists of 11 residues. Germline V gene lookup returns CDR1 DFQATT and CDR2 SNEGSKA (reference sequence).

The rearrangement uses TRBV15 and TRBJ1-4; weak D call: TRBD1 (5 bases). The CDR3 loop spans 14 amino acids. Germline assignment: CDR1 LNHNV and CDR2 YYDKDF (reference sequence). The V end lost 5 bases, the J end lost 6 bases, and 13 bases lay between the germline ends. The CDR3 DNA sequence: TGTGCCACCAGCCTTGGACAAGGATATGAAAAACTGTTTTTT. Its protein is CATSLGQGYEKLFF.

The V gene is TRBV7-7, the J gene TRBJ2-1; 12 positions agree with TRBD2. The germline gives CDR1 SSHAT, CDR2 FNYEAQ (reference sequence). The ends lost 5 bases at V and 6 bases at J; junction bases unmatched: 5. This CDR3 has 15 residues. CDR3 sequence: CASSAGLAGSNEQFF. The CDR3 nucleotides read TGTGCCAGCAGCGCCGGACTAGCGGGGAGCAATGAGCAGTTCTTC.

The CDR3 DNA follows: TGCGCCAGCAGCATTACCGGGACATCTGCGAATGAGCAGTTCTTC. Its translation: CASSITGTSANEQFF. This rearrangement joins TRBV5-1 to TRBJ2-1; D might be TRBD1 (6 bases). The CDR3 has 15 amino acids. The germline gives CDR1 SGHRS, CDR2 YFSETQ. Trimming pared 4 bases from V and 7 bases from J, leaving 18 bases between.

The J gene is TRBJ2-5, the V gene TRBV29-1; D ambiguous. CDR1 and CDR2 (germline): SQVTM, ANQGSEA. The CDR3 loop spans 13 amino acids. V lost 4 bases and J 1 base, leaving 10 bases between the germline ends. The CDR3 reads CSVVDYTQETQYF. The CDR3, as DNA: TGCAGCGTTGTGGATTACACCCAAGAGACCCAGTACTTC.